This entry lists 12 T cell receptor beta chains sequenced from one sample in a study of cytomegalovirus exposure and HLA in healthy donors (dated by TCRdb to 2017 to 2019). Library construction relied on the immunoSEQ multiplex PCR assay. The multiplex PCR relied on a mix of 60 forward primers for TCR Vbeta segments and 13 reverse primers for TCR Jbeta segments. Imported from immuneACCESS, the table was reduced by TCRdb to in-frame sequences with V and J called. These copies leave out some clones; in studies compared against another copy, an unresolved V gene accounts for under half, and the cause of the remainder is not known. The sample table records 75,000 to 90,000 clones; about four fifths of these occur just once. The ten largest clones take up roughly 6% of the sample. The sample taken for sequencing was PBMCs. All receptors come from a male donor in good health and CMV-seropositive.

The gene calls are TRBV29-1 and TRBJ2-1; no clear D. V was shortened by 7 bases and J by 3 bases, with 16 bases between the two germline ends. The CDR3 is 14 amino acids. The germline CDR1 and CDR2 sequences are SQVTM and ANQGSEA. CDR3 sequence (DNA): TGCAGCGGACATACAGAGTTTGGCTACAATGAGCAGTTCTTC. Protein sequence: CSGHTEFGYNEQFF.

The chain uses TRBV27 and TRBJ2-5; TRBD2 agrees at 13 bases. CDR3 length: 16 amino acids. Losses at the gene ends were 5 bases for V and 5 bases for J; bases not matched to a gene: 8. Germline loops: CDR1 MNHEY, CDR2 SMNVEV (reference sequence). DNA of the CDR3: TGTGCCAGCAGTAGCGTTACTAGCGGGAGGGCGGAGACCCAGTACTTC. Translating it yields CASSSVTSGRAETQYF.

This chain uses TRBV4-3 with TRBJ2-5; 11 positions agree with TRBD1. V lost 1 base, J lost 5 bases, and 0 bases stayed unmatched. The germline gives CDR1 LGHNA, CDR2 YSLEER. CDR3 length: 14 residues. The CDR3 region has the DNA TGCGCCAGCAGCCAAGGGACAGGGGGCGAGACCCAGTACTTC. It yields the protein CASSQGTGGETQYF.

The rearrangement uses TRBV4-2 and TRBJ2-2, with TRBD2 matching over 9 bases. The CDR3 totals 18 residues. Germline V gene data show CDR1 as LGHNA and CDR2 as YNFKEQ. The ends lost 0 bases at V and 7 bases at J; junction bases unmatched: 12. This CDR3 reads CASSQDFILAGAGGELFF. CDR3 DNA sequence: TGTGCCAGCAGCCAAGATTTTATACTAGCGGGTGCCGGCGGGGAGCTGTTTTTT.

The chain carries TRBV6-5 and TRBJ1-1; 11 bases match TRBD1. The V segment lost 6 bases and the J segment 6 bases; nucleotides outside the gene matches: 3. This CDR3 has 13 amino acids. Per the germline V gene, CDR1 is MNHEY and CDR2 is SVGAGI. This CDR3 reads CASSGQGASEAFF. The CDR3 DNA is TGTGCCAGCAGCGGACAGGGGGCTTCTGAAGCTTTCTTT.

The V call is TRBV4-1, the J call TRBJ1-5; no clear D. The CDR3 is 13 amino acids. The germline CDR1 and CDR2 sequences are MGHRA and YSYEKL. V was pared by 1 base and J by 8 bases, with 9 bases between. The CDR3 reads CASSQVPEEPQHF. As DNA, the CDR3 is TGCGCCAGCAGCCAAGTGCCTGAGGAGCCCCAGCATTTT.

This chain uses TRBV5-1 with TRBJ2-3, with 7 bases matching TRBD1. V shed 4 bases and J 2 bases; nucleotides not matched to a gene: 10. Germline values: CDR1 SGHRS, CDR2 YFSETQ. The CDR3 loop spans 16 amino acids. CDR3 sequence reads: CASSKQQGRNTDTQYF. The DNA of the CDR3 is TGCGCCAGCAGCAAGCAACAGGGGCGGAACACAGATACGCAGTATTTT.

The chain uses TRBV4-2 and TRBJ2-7, with 12 bases matching TRBD2. Germline V gene lookup returns CDR1 LGHNA and CDR2 YNFKEQ. The V and J ends lost 0 bases and 3 bases, in that order; junction bases with no gene match: 6. This CDR3 region has 17 residues. The CDR3 region has the DNA TGTGCCAGCAGCCAAGAACTAGCGGGAGGCCCTTTCTACGAGCAGTACTTC. Protein product: CASSQELAGGPFYEQYF.

In this sample, this clone turned up once. The junction and the germline gene differ at one end; a read error may be behind it. This sample also contains other DNA sequences that code for the same CDR3. The chain carries TRBV5-1 and TRBJ1-2, with 8 bases aligning to TRBD1. The CDR3 extends over 15 amino acids. Germline-derived CDR1 and CDR2 are SGHRS and YFSETQ. The DNA of the CDR3 is TGTGCCAGCAGCCCCACAGGGGGTGCTAACTATGGCTACACCTTC. It specifies CASSPTGGANYGYTF.

This chain joins TRBV7-3 and TRBJ2-6, with D possibly TRBD2 on 5 matching bases. Germline V CDR1 and CDR2: SGHTA, FQGTGA. The V end lost 4 bases, the J end lost 2 bases, and 21 bases lay between the germline ends. The CDR3 sequence is 19 residues long. As DNA, the CDR3 is TGTGCCAGCAGCTCCCTACTAGGATTTACTACCACTGGGGCCAACGTCCTGACTTTC. Its translation: CASSSLLGFTTTGANVLTF.

The gene calls are TRBV5-5 and TRBJ2-2, with a possible D match to TRBD2 (5 bases). The germline V gene encodes CDR1 SGHKS and CDR2 YYEKEE (reference sequence). Trimming took off 6 bases at V and 1 base at J, with 13 bases between the two ends. The CDR3 is made up of 15 amino acids. This chain's CDR3 is CASTPGSKNTGELFF. As DNA, the CDR3 is TGTGCCAGCACCCCGGGGAGCAAGAACACCGGGGAGCTGTTTTTT.

The rearrangement joins TRBV28 to TRBJ2-7; a weak D match, TRBD2 (6 bases). Trimming removed 5 bases at V and 2 bases at J, with 13 bases between. Germline-derived CDR1 and CDR2 are MDHEN and SYDVKM. The CDR3 spans 14 residues. The CDR3 DNA sequence: TGTGCCAGCAGTCTCGGACTACCTCCCTACGAGCAGTACTTC. This translates into CASSLGLPPYEQYF.